This T cell receptor (beta chain) was profiled in a study of human T cells and chemical hapten exposure. The CDR3 is 16 residues long. Per the germline V gene, CDR1 is MNHEY and CDR2 is SMNVEV (reference sequence). V was clipped by 6 bases and J by 8 bases; unmatched bases: 14. Time point defined: pre-sensitization, week 0. Documented treatment: therapeutic diphenylcyclopropenone sensitization with weekly scalp DPC. Via MiXCR, TCRdb re-called the RACE reads, giving one row per CDR3 protein. The table lists some 300,000 distinct CDR3 sequences, 5.5% of them singletons. The sequence was obtained from a woman aged 18-29 years with alopecia areata. Some clones in this sample may be carry-over from other donors' samples. This specimen consisted of whole blood, obtained in connection with sensitization to the hapten diphenylcyclopropenone (DPC). The J gene is TRBJ2-2, the V gene TRBV27; 8 nucleotides agree with TRBD1. The CDR3 sequence is CASSLSGGVLSGELFF. The CDR3 nucleotides read TGTGCCAGCAGCCTCTCAGGGGGCGTGTTATCAGGGGAGCTGTTTTTT.